What follows are 26 T cell receptor beta chains derived from one specimen sequenced in a study of Graves' ophthalmopathy and Graves' hyperthyroidism. Investigators amplified TCR beta CDR3 regions from RNA transcripts. The first round was an RT-PCR with HTBI primers, and the second round was a multiplex PCR. TCRdb used MiXCR to reprocess the multiplex PCR reads, holding one entry per CDR3 protein. Of 450,000 or so distinct CDR3 sequences in the sample, approximately 15% are singletons; the top ten hold 8% to 10%. Sequencing used blood. These receptors came from a woman in her twenties or thirties with Graves' ophthalmopathy.

The table lists this clonotype with many counts. This chain connects TRBV28 to TRBJ1-1; maybe TRBD1 (6 bases). Germline loops: CDR1 MDHEN, CDR2 SYDVKM. The CDR3 consists of 14 residues. Trimming removed 6 bases from V and 4 bases from J, with 15 bases in between. CDR3 sequence reads: CASREGVLVTEAFF. The CDR3 nucleotides are TGTGCCAGCAGAGAGGGGGTCCTCGTCACTGAAGCTTTCTTT.

This clonotype has ten or more counts. The CDR3 spells CASSYSAAGGYTF. In nucleotides, the CDR3 is TGTGCCAGCAGTTACAGCGCTGCTGGTGGCTACACCTTC. The J gene is TRBJ1-2, the V gene TRBV6-5; D is unresolved. Deletions cut 2 bases from V and 7 bases from J, with 11 bases between. This CDR3 comprises 13 residues. Germline-derived CDR1 and CDR2 are MNHEY and SVGAGI.

The chain has TRBV11-2 and TRBJ2-6; TRBD2 aligns across 7 bases. This CDR3 region has 18 residues. Germline CDR1 and CDR2: SGHAT and FQNNGV. V was pared by 0 bases and J by 0 bases, with 5 bases of the junction left unmatched. This chain's CDR3 is CASSLDGGVYSGANVLTF. CDR3 bases: TGTGCCAGCAGCTTAGATGGGGGGGTTTACTCTGGGGCCAACGTCCTGACTTTC. Looking up the rest from reference TRBV11-2 and TRBJ2-6 gives the full variable domain: EAGVAQSPRYKIIEKRQSVAFWCNPISGHATLYWYQQILGQGPKLLIQFQNNGVVDDSQLPKDRFSAERLKGVDSTLKIQPAKLEDSAVYLCASSLDGGVYSGANVLTFGAGSRLTVL.

This clonotype was picked up many times. The chain employs TRBV12-3 or TRBV12-4 and TRBJ2-5; 7 bases are a match to TRBD1. CDR3 length: 14 residues. V shed 5 bases, J shed 3 bases, and the junction held 6 bases outside the gene matches. This chain's CDR3 is CASSLRQGKETQYF. The DNA of the CDR3 is TGTGCCAGCAGTCTCCGACAGGGCAAAGAGACCCAGTACTTC.

This clonotype was seen repeatedly, ten times or more. DNA for the CDR3: TGTGCCAGCAGGGGGGAGACAGGGTGGGCTAACTATGGCTACACCTTC. This codes for CASRGETGWANYGYTF. The chain is built from TRBV6-5 and TRBJ1-2; 7 nucleotides line up with TRBD1. CDR1 is MNHEY, CDR2 SVGAGI, per germline. V was pared by 6 bases and J by 0 bases, with 10 bases of the junction left unmatched. The CDR3 contains 16 residues.

This clonotype appeared many times. This chain links TRBV30 with TRBJ1-1; unclear D gene. The germline V gene has CDR1 GTSNPN and CDR2 SVGIG (reference sequence). This CDR3 is built from 13 residues. The V end was cut by 6 bases, the J end by 1 base, with 12 bases between. The CDR3 reads CACTSQTNTEAFF. The CDR3 DNA is TGTGCCTGCACCTCTCAAACGAACACTGAAGCTTTCTTT.

This chain joins TRBV12-3 or TRBV12-4 and TRBJ2-5, with 8 positions matching TRBD2. Losses at the gene ends were 6 bases for V and 3 bases for J; bases not matched to a gene: 12. CDR3 length: 16 amino acids. CDR3 coding DNA: TGTGCCAGCAGCCAGGGACGGACTAGCTTAGAAGAGACCCAGTACTTC. Translation gives CASSQGRTSLEETQYF.

V is TRBV6-1 and J is TRBJ2-7; D is possibly TRBD1 (6 bases). Germline assignment: CDR1 MNHNS and CDR2 SASEGT. The ends were cut back, 6 bases at V and 2 bases at J, with 14 bases in the middle. CDR3 length equals 14 residues. The CDR3 sequence is CASSMGHDPYEQYF. As DNA, the CDR3 is TGTGCCAGCAGCATGGGACACGATCCCTACGAGCAGTACTTC.

Many counts were recorded for this clonotype. The J gene is TRBJ1-6, the V gene TRBV4-2; D is ambiguous. The V gene's germline CDR1 is LGHNA and CDR2 YNFKEQ. The CDR3 has 17 residues. Trimming stripped 0 bases from V and 10 bases from J, with 19 bases between. Written as DNA, the CDR3 is TGTGCCAGCAGCCAAGATTCATTGGGAAGGGTAAAGTCACCCCTCCACTTT. Its protein is CASSQDSLGRVKSPLHF.

This clonotype has ten or more counts. V and J are TRBV28 and TRBJ2-7; D is unclear. This CDR3 comprises 12 residues. Trimming took 4 bases from V and 1 from J, leaving 5 bases between them. CDR1 is MDHEN and CDR2 is SYDVKM in the germline V gene. In nucleotides, the CDR3 is TGTGCCAGCAGTTCCTGGTCCTACGAGCAGTACTTC. Its translation: CASSSWSYEQYF.

The rearrangement uses TRBV7-2 and TRBJ1-1; tentative D call: TRBD1 (6 bases). The germline gives CDR1 SGHTA, CDR2 FQGNSA. V lost 7 bases to trimming and J lost 4 bases, with 13 bases between them. The CDR3 length is 13 residues. Here the CDR3 reads CASTQGGGTEAFF. Written as DNA, the CDR3 is TGTGCCAGCACACAAGGGGGAGGCACTGAAGCTTTCTTT.

This chain connects TRBV6-1 to TRBJ1-6; D possibly corresponds to TRBD1 (5 bases). The CDR3 spans 16 residues. Germline-derived CDR1 and CDR2 are MNHNS and SASEGT. Trimming took off 5 bases at V and 6 bases at J, with 17 bases between the two ends. The DNA for the CDR3 is TGTGCCAGCAGTCGCTCCGGGACCAGAACTAATTCACCCCTCCACTTT. Translated: CASSRSGTRTNSPLHF.

This clonotype was counted at least ten times. J is TRBJ1-5 and V is TRBV19, with TRBD1 as a possible D gene (5 bases). CDR3 length: 19 amino acids. The germline V gene has CDR1 LNHDA and CDR2 SQIVND (reference sequence). V was pared by 5 bases and J by 0 bases, with 23 bases between. CDR3 sequence: CASSPLSGTWGYSNQPQHF. In DNA form, the CDR3 reads TGTGCCAGTAGTCCCCTCTCCGGGACCTGGGGATATAGCAATCAGCCCCAGCATTTT.

This clonotype was found many times. The V gene is TRBV24-1, the J gene TRBJ2-5; 9 bases align to TRBD1. The CDR3 spans 16 residues. In germline, CDR1 is KGHDR, CDR2 SFDVKD. The V segment lost 1 base and the J segment 2 bases; nucleotides outside the gene matches: 4. CDR3: CATSDFLDRGQETQYF. Written as DNA, the CDR3 is TGTGCCACCAGTGATTTTCTGGACAGGGGACAAGAGACCCAGTACTTC.

This clonotype was counted ten times or more. The chain couples TRBV27 to TRBJ2-4; D is perhaps TRBD1 (6 bases). Looked up from germline, CDR1 is MNHEY and CDR2 is SMNVEV (reference sequence). The V and J ends lost 4 bases and 6 bases respectively, with 13 bases between them. The length of the CDR3 is 14 residues. The CDR3 protein is CASSSSMDRNIQYF. The CDR3 region has the DNA TGTGCCAGCAGTTCATCCATGGACAGAAACATTCAGTACTTC.

Many counts were recorded for this clonotype. A much larger clone differs by one base, so this may be a read error. The chain links TRBV12-3 or TRBV12-4 to TRBJ1-6, with 8 bases aligning to TRBD1. The CDR3 contains 14 residues. The CDR3 sequence: CASSSGGYNSHLHF. DNA of the CDR3: TGTGCCAGCAGTTCAGGGGGCTATAATTCACACCTCCACTTT.

This clonotype occurred many times. The chain is built from TRBV11-2 and TRBJ2-7; possible D gene TRBD2, 5 bases. Trimming removed 0 bases at V and 1 base at J, with 13 bases between. Germline CDR1 reads SGHAT; CDR2 reads FQNNGV. There are 16 residues in the CDR3. The DNA for the CDR3 is TGTGCCAGCAGCTTAGACAGCGGACCCCCTTCCTACGAGCAGTACTTC. Translated, it gives CASSLDSGPPSYEQYF.

The table lists this clonotype with a few counts. The V and J genes are TRBV9 and TRBJ1-3, with D unresolved. This CDR3 spans 12 amino acids. Germline assignment: CDR1 SGDLS and CDR2 YYNGEE. The V and J ends lost 7 bases and 4 bases respectively, with 9 bases between them. CDR3 DNA sequence: TGTGCCAGCGGAGTCCGGGGAAACACCATATATTTT. The encoded protein is CASGVRGNTIYF.

There are many counts of this clonotype. The rearrangement joins TRBV11-2 to TRBJ1-2; D unresolved. In germline, CDR1 is SGHAT, CDR2 FQNNGV. V shed 0 bases and J shed 7 bases, with 9 bases lying between them. CDR3 length: 13 residues. In DNA, the CDR3 is TGTGCCAGCAGCTTAGACGGGATCGGTGGCTACACCTTC. As protein: CASSLDGIGGYTF.

This clonotype showed up just a few times. The chain uses TRBV11-2 and TRBJ2-7; TRBD1 is a possible D gene (6 bases). This CDR3 region has 15 residues. Trimming removed 5 bases from V and 2 bases from J, with 16 bases in between. Germline CDR1 reads SGHAT; CDR2 reads FQNNGV. As DNA, the CDR3 is TGTGCCAGCAGCCCCCGGACAGCACTTACCTACGAGCAGTACTTC. Translating it yields CASSPRTALTYEQYF.

CDR3 in DNA: TGTGCCTGGAGACCGGGACAGAACACCGGGGAGCTGTTTTTT. Its translation is CAWRPGQNTGELFF. The chain links TRBV30 to TRBJ2-2, with D tentatively TRBD1 (6 bases). Germline values: CDR1 GTSNPN, CDR2 SVGIG (reference sequence). CDR3 size: 14 residues. The V gene lost 3 bases and the J gene lost 1 base, with 9 bases spanning the gap.

This clonotype occurred many times. The chain recombines TRBV6-1 with TRBJ2-3; 10 bases match TRBD2. After removal of 2 bases from V and 8 bases from J, the junction contained 7 bases not matched to a gene. Germline V CDR1 and CDR2: MNHNS, SASEGT. The CDR3 has 15 residues. The CDR3 DNA reads TGTGCCAGCAGTGAACGGCTAGCGGGAGTCGGTACGCAGTATTTT. Its protein product is CASSERLAGVGTQYF.

Comments on this clonotype: A read error may produce the germline difference seen at one junction end. The chain is built from TRBV28 and TRBJ1-5; D is perhaps TRBD1 (5 bases). The CDR3 has 16 residues. Germline CDR1 MDHEN, CDR2 SYDVKM. CDR3 nucleotides: TGTGCCAGCAGTTTATGGCGGCAGGGCGGCTATCAGCCTCAGCATTTT. Translation gives CASSLWRQGGYQPQHF.

This clonotype was detected ten times or more. J is TRBJ1-3 and V is TRBV7-2; D gene ambiguous. V was trimmed by 1 base and J by 3 bases, leaving 4 bases between them. CDR3 size: 13 residues. Germline loops: CDR1 SGHTA, CDR2 FQGNSA. The CDR3 DNA reads as TGTGCCAGCAGCTTAGTTGTTGGAAACACCATATATTTT. Protein sequence: CASSLVVGNTIYF.

This clonotype was observed at least ten times. As DNA, the CDR3 is TGTGCCAGTAGTATACCGCGGGGGTCCAAAAACATTCAGTACTTC. The encoded protein is CASSIPRGSKNIQYF. The genes are TRBV19 and TRBJ2-4, with 7 bases matching TRBD2. Germline V gene sequence: CDR1 LNHDA, CDR2 SQIVND (reference sequence). The CDR3 runs 15 residues. V gave up 2 bases and J gave up 2 bases; unmatched junction bases: 3.

This clonotype was counted at least ten times. The chain has TRBV2 and TRBJ2-5; no clear D. The CDR3 is made up of 14 amino acids. CDR1 is SNHLY and CDR2 is FYNNEI in the germline V gene. Trimming shortened V by 4 bases and J by 4 bases, and 13 bases separated the two germline ends. This chain's CDR3 is CASSAVLPGETQYF. The CDR3 nucleotides read TGTGCCAGCAGTGCCGTGCTCCCGGGAGAGACCCAGTACTTC.